A selection of T cell receptor beta chains follows, all from one sample in a study of T cells expressing NK-cell markers. TCRdb reprocessed the 5' RACE reads, with one entry per CDR3 protein and no DNA. The sample holds 250,000 or so distinct CDR3 sequences. Sequencing was performed on blood T cells: a sorted CD56 or NKG2C T cell subset, CD4+ or CD8+ T cells, or bulk PBMC T cells (not recorded which). The receptors shown here come from a woman between 18 and 70 years old in good health. The CDR3 runs from the conserved cysteine through the conserved F or W. Each record gives: J gene, V gene, CDR3 protein.

TRBJ2-7 | TRBV19 | CASRGGGQGHLEQYF
TRBJ2-4 | TRBV27 | CASTGGTGDGLAKNIQYF
TRBJ1-5 | TRBV20-1 | CSAREGTARQPQHF
TRBJ2-2 | TRBV28 | CASRLRLAGGSAGELFF
TRBJ2-2 | TRBV7-3 | CASSPREVDTGELFF
TRBJ2-1 | TRBV19 | CASRILAGAYNEQFF
TRBJ2-3 | TRBV28 | CASSLGGAGTDTQYF
TRBJ1-2 | TRBV28 | CVALANYGYTF
TRBJ2-5 | TRBV4-1 | CASSQGQEYQETQYF
TRBJ2-5 | TRBV4-2 | CASSQVLDRRETQYF
TRBJ2-3 | TRBV5-1 | CASSTGGADTQYF
TRBJ2-5 | TRBV20-1 | CSARHRYQETQYF
TRBJ2-3 | TRBV21-1 | CASSKGPGSGESDTQYF
TRBJ2-2 | TRBV7-2 | CASRGDTLNTGELFF
TRBJ1-6 | TRBV7-9 | CASTERGTDSPLHF
TRBJ2-6 | TRBV29-1 | CSVGPNSGANVLTF
TRBJ1-6 | TRBV5-5 | CASTPGALYNSPLHF
TRBJ1-5 | TRBV19 | CASSPWDSNQPQHF
TRBJ2-5 | TRBV7-2 | CASSLRKGDQETQYF
TRBJ1-1 | TRBV12-3/TRBV12-4 | CASSFYSPGRDEAFF
TRBJ1-6 | TRBV12-3/TRBV12-4 | CASSLSSLGALHF
TRBJ2-5 | TRBV24-1 | CTTSDRGASGKETQYF